This T cell receptor beta chain derives from a study of vaccination and CD4 T cells after COVID-19. Study as a whole: The authors used overlapping spike peptides from SARS-CoV-2, HCoV-NL63, HCoV-OC43 and HCoV-229E to stimulate cells. The study, taken as a whole, reports: The median number of SARS-CoV-2-reactive clonotypes increased from approximately 23 to 38, a change that did not reach significance.

V was clipped by 1 base and J by 0 bases, with 7 bases between them. This CDR3 comprises 14 residues. Germline CDR1 and CDR2: SGHRS and YFSETQ. Cultured CD4+ T cell DNA underwent sequencing with the Oncomine TCR Beta short-read assay. TCRdb reprocessed the PCR reads via MiXCR and lists one record per CDR3 protein. The data contain over 8,500 distinct CDR3 sequences, under 30% of them singletons. Stated treatment: 10-day PBMC culture with coronavirus spike peptide pools or control peptides (ViraFEST assay). Following expansion of antigen-specific T cells with peptide pools, ViraFEST then sequenced TCRs. All positive PCR tests were dated between March and December 2020, predating US Alpha, Beta and Delta variants. In regard to this clonotype: The antigen remains undetermined.

The clonotype originates from a human donor who had recovered from COVID-19. The chain carries TRBV5-1 and TRBJ2-5; perhaps TRBD1 as D (6 bases). Here the sequenced sample was CD4+ T cells from blood, cultured in vitro, taken after SARS-CoV-2 vaccination. The CDR3 protein is CASSLRDNQETQYF. The CDR3 DNA follows: TGCGCCAGCAGCTTGAGGGACAACCAAGAGACCCAGTACTTC.